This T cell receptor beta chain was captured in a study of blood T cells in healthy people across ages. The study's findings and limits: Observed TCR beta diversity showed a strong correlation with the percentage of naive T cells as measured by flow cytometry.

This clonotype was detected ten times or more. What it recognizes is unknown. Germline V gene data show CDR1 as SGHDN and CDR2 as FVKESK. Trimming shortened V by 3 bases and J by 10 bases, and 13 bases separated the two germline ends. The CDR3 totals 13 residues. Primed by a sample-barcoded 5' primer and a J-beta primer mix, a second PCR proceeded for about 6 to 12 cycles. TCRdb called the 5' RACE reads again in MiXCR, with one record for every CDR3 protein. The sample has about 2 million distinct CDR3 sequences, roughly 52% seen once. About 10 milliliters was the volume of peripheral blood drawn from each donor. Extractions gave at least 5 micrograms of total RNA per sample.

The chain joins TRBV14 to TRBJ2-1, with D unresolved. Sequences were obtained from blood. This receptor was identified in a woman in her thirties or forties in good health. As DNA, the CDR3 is TGTGCCAGCAGCCAGGGTGCCCTAGGGGAGCAGTTCTTC. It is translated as CASSQGALGEQFF. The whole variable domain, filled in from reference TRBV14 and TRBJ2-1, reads EAGVTQFPSHSVIEKGQTVTLRCDPISGHDNLYWYRRVMGKEIKFLLHFVKESKQDESGMPNNRFLAERTGGTYSTLKVQPAELEDSGVYFCASSQGALGEQFFGPGTRLTVL.